This is a list of T cell receptor beta chains from one sample in a study of response to subunit inactivated influenza vaccine. TCRdb re-analysed the RT-PCR reads in MiXCR, keeping a single row per CDR3 protein. This sample has 300,000 to 350,000 distinct CDR3 sequences, with about a fifth found just once. The sequences come from PBMCs from blood, collected less than 22 months after vaccination. Every receptor here comes from a man aged 50 to 75 who received an inactivated influenza vaccine. The CDR3 runs from the conserved cysteine through the conserved F or W. D genes are given only for firm matches. Clone size is not always given. Where it is, it says once, few, many or a class for expanded clones.

V gene	clone size	D gene	J gene	CDR3 protein	CDR3 DNA
TRBV5-1	few	TRBD2	TRBJ2-2	CASKLAEHGELFF	TGCGCCAGCAAGCTAGCGGAACACGGGGAGCTGTTTTTT
TRBV10-3	few	NA	TRBJ2-2	CAISESRQENTGELFF	TGTGCCATCAGTGAGTCACGTCAGGAGAACACCGGGGAGCTGTTTTTT
TRBV4-3	many	NA	TRBJ1-2	CASSQGRGRTYGYTF	TGCGCCAGCAGCCAGGGCCGCGGCAGAACCTATGGCTACACCTTC
TRBV29-1	many	NA	TRBJ1-5	CSVTSGDANQPQHF	TGCAGCGTTACCTCCGGGGACGCCAATCAGCCCCAGCATTTT
TRBV9	NA	NA	TRBJ2-1	CASSVAGTYNEQFF	TGTGCCAGCAGCGTAGCCGGGACTTACAATGAGCAGTTCTTC
TRBV28	many	NA	TRBJ1-2	CATQDPLNLVYTF	TGTGCCACCCAAGACCCTCTGAACTTAGTCTACACCTTC
TRBV25-1	NA	NA	TRBJ2-1	CASTNLDEQFF	TGTGCCAGCACGAACTTGGATGAGCAGTTCTTC
TRBV11-2	NA	TRBD2	TRBJ2-1	CASSPLTGGSYNEQFF	TGTGCCAGCAGCCCTCTGACGGGAGGGTCCTACAATGAGCAGTTCTTC
TRBV20-1	NA	NA	TRBJ2-3	CSASGSEADTQYF	TGCAGTGCTAGCGGGAGTGAGGCAGATACGCAGTATTTT
TRBV7-8	NA	NA	TRBJ2-7	CASSTGDSDSYEQYF	TGTGCCAGCAGCACGGGGGACAGCGACTCCTACGAGCAGTACTTC
TRBV4-1	many	NA	TRBJ1-6	CASSQASPSNSPLHF	TGCGCCAGCAGCCAGGCAAGCCCGAGTAATTCACCCCTCCACTTT
TRBV25-1	NA	NA	TRBJ1-6	CASSESVGTRGANSPLHF	TGTGCCAGCAGTGAATCCGTCGGTACCAGGGGCGCAAATTCACCCCTCCACTTT
TRBV5-1	few	TRBD1	TRBJ2-7	CASSFTGTGIYEQYF	TGCGCCAGCAGTTTCACCGGGACAGGGATCTACGAGCAGTACTTC
TRBV12-3/TRBV12-4	many	NA	TRBJ1-5	CASSELSNQPQHF	TGTGCCAGCAGTGAGCTTAGCAATCAGCCCCAGCATTTT
TRBV6-1	many	NA	TRBJ1-1	CASRPPGHPNTEAFF	TGTGCCAGCAGGCCGCCGGGACACCCGAACACTGAAGCTTTCTTT
TRBV7-9	many	TRBD1	TRBJ1-1	CASSLQGARGRAFF	TGTGCCAGCAGCTTACAGGGGGCGCGCGGTAGAGCTTTCTTT
TRBV6-2/TRBV6-3	few	TRBD2	TRBJ2-5	CASSPGRLAGRETQYF	TGTGCCAGCAGTCCTGGTAGACTAGCGGGGAGGGAGACCCAGTACTTC
TRBV19	NA	NA	TRBJ2-4	CASSIGSQLAKNIQYF	TGTGCCAGTAGTATAGGCAGCCAGTTAGCCAAAAACATTCAGTACTTC
TRBV29-1	few	TRBD1	TRBJ1-1	CSVSGTGGEAFF	TGCAGCGTATCCGGGACAGGGGGCGAAGCTTTCTTT
TRBV30	NA	NA	TRBJ1-5	CAWSVHGVGYQPQHF	TGTGCCTGGAGTGTACATGGGGTCGGGTATCAGCCCCAGCATTTT
TRBV29-1	many	TRBD1	TRBJ2-1	CSVEVSRGSLSSYNEQFF	TGCAGCGTTGAAGTTAGCAGGGGGAGCTTAAGCTCCTACAATGAGCAGTTCTTC
TRBV5-1	NA	NA	TRBJ2-3	CASSFATVTDTQYF	TGCGCCAGCAGCTTCGCGACAGTCACAGATACGCAGTATTTT
TRBV27	NA	TRBD2	TRBJ2-7	CASSLSRLAGDKNLDEQYF	TGTGCCAGCAGTTTATCGAGGCTAGCGGGAGACAAAAATCTTGACGAGCAGTACTTC
TRBV7-2	few	TRBD2	TRBJ2-7	CASSLGLAGSYEQYF	TGTGCCAGCAGTCTTGGACTAGCGGGGTCCTACGAGCAGTACTTC
TRBV20-1	NA	NA	TRBJ2-1	CSARASLSSYNEQFF	TGCAGTGCTAGGGCTAGCTTAAGCTCCTACAATGAGCAGTTCTTC
TRBV7-6	few	NA	TRBJ1-1	CASSLASGEVTEAFF	TGTGCCAGCAGCTTAGCATCAGGGGAGGTCACTGAAGCTTTCTTT
TRBV20-1	once	NA	TRBJ2-7	CSARPANYAQYF	TGCAGTGCTAGACCTGCGAATTACGCGCAGTACTTC
TRBV12-3/TRBV12-4	few	NA	TRBJ1-5	CASSFSDSAHQPQHF	TGTGCCAGCAGTTTCTCCGACAGCGCCCATCAGCCCCAGCATTTT
TRBV12-3/TRBV12-4	few	NA	TRBJ1-1	CASSSQGTVNTEAFF	TGTGCCAGCAGTTCCCAGGGGACGGTGAACACTGAAGCTTTCTTT
TRBV11-2	NA	NA	TRBJ1-2	CASSLEEGTGYGYTF	TGTGCCAGCAGCTTAGAAGAGGGCACGGGGTATGGCTACACCTTC
TRBV11-1	NA	NA	TRBJ1-1	CASSLVVPNTEAFF	TGTGCCAGCAGCTTAGTCGTCCCGAACACTGAAGCTTTCTTT
TRBV7-2	few	NA	TRBJ2-3	CASSFVGSTDTQYF	TGTGCCAGCAGCTTCGTCGGTAGCACAGATACGCAGTATTTT
TRBV10-1	few	NA	TRBJ1-1	CASSAGGSNTEAFF	TGCGCCAGCAGTGCCGGGGGATCGAACACTGAAGCTTTCTTT
TRBV10-3	few	TRBD1	TRBJ1-2	CAISDPPTGFYGYTF	TGTGCCATCAGTGACCCACCGACAGGGTTCTATGGCTACACCTTC
TRBV11-2	few	NA	TRBJ1-6	CASSFSWGDSPLHF	TGTGCCAGCAGCTTCTCTTGGGGGGATTCACCCCTCCACTTT
TRBV7-9	few	NA	TRBJ1-2	CASSTGQSRYTF	TGTGCCAGCAGCACCGGACAGTCCCGCTACACCTTC
TRBV14	NA	NA	TRBJ2-7	CASSQGAGPTYEQYF	TGTGCCAGCAGCCAAGGGGCAGGACCTACATACGAGCAGTACTTC
TRBV29-1	NA	NA	TRBJ1-1	CSVAQGSRTEAFF	TGCAGCGTTGCCCAGGGTAGCCGCACTGAAGCTTTCTTT
TRBV20-1	few	NA	TRBJ1-1	CSASTQPGTEAFF	TGCAGTGCTAGTACGCAGCCTGGGACTGAAGCTTTCTTT
TRBV6-1	few	TRBD1	TRBJ1-5	CASSDRGQGQPQHF	TGTGCCAGCAGTGACAGGGGGCAAGGTCAGCCCCAGCATTTT
TRBV7-2	few	NA	TRBJ2-7	CASSNTYEQYF	TGTGCCAGCAGCAATACCTACGAGCAGTACTTC
TRBV3-1	many	NA	TRBJ1-1	CASTLGQTNTEAFF	TGTGCCAGCACCTTAGGACAGACGAACACTGAAGCTTTCTTT
TRBV11-2	few	NA	TRBJ2-7	CASSFPRPGPFTYEQYF	TGTGCCAGCAGCTTCCCTCGCCCGGGGCCTTTTACCTACGAGCAGTACTTC
TRBV4-3	few	TRBD1	TRBJ2-4	CASSLGQGGNIQYF	TGCGCCAGCAGCCTCGGACAGGGTGGGAACATTCAGTACTTC
TRBV5-1	NA	NA	TRBJ1-2	CASSSPLAGDYGYTF	TGCGCCAGCAGCTCTCCATTAGCGGGAGACTATGGCTACACCTTC
TRBV29-1	NA	NA	TRBJ1-1	CSVEDPRYFTEAFF	TGCAGCGTTGAAGATCCCAGGTACTTCACTGAAGCTTTCTTT
TRBV10-3	many	NA	TRBJ1-2	CAISERGGYTF	TGTGCCATCAGTGAAAGGGGAGGCTACACCTTC
TRBV4-2	NA	TRBD1	TRBJ2-2	CASSHINRDRGSGELFF	TGTGCCAGCAGCCATATCAACCGGGACAGGGGATCCGGGGAGCTGTTTTTT